The table lists the clone carrying this T cell receptor beta chain with many counts. Its antigen is undetermined. The V gene's germline CDR1 is SQVTM and CDR2 ANQGSEA. Trimming pared 4 bases from V and 4 bases from J, leaving 14 bases between. The CDR3 length is 13 residues. These data originate in a study of T-cell reconstitution after alpha-beta-depleted transplantation in children. Study-level findings and limits: As was reported, about two months after transplant, alpha-beta T cells came from several hundred expanded graft clones. The study traced high day-60 TCRbeta diversity in some patients to surviving recipient T cells and thymic progenitors.

Unique molecular identifiers were used in preparing the TCRbeta library. TCRdb fed the PCR reads into MiXCR, producing one record per CDR3 protein. The top ten hold roughly 4.8% of the sample, which has 700,000 to 850,000 distinct CDR3 sequences, roughly 16% seen once. The receptor was isolated from a male patient younger than 18 who had a stem cell transplant for acute lymphoblastic leukemia, so the T cells may come from the graft donor. The sample in question was PBMCs, mostly from graft donor cells, obtained 360 days after TCRalphabeta/CD19-depleted stem cell transplant. The J gene is TRBJ2-7, the V gene TRBV29-1; D unclear. CDR3 amino acids: CSVASTSDYEQYF. CDR3 nucleotides: TGCAGCGTTGCGAGTACGAGTGATTACGAGCAGTACTTC.